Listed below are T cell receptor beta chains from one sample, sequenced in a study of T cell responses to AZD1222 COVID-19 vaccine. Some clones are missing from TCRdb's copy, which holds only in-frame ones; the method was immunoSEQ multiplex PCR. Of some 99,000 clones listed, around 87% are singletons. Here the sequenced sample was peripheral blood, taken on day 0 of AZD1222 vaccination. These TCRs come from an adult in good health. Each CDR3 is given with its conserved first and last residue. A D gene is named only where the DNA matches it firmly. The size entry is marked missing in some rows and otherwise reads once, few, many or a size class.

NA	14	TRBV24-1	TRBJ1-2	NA	CATSPGTQVGGYTF	TGTGCCACCAGTCCCGGGACCCAGGTCGGGGGCTACACCTTC
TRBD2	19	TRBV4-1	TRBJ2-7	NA	CASSQVKFGRAGSSYEQYF	TGCGCCAGCAGCCAAGTGAAATTTGGGAGAGCGGGGTCCTCCTACGAGCAGTACTTC
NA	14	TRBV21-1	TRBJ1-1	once	CASSYEKGNTEAFF	TGTGCCAGCAGCTACGAGAAGGGGAACACTGAAGCTTTCTTT
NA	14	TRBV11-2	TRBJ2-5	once	CASSLPGRQETQYF	TGTGCCAGCAGCCTCCCAGGGCGTCAAGAGACCCAGTACTTC
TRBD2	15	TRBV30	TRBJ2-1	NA	CAWSVGLAGVNEQFF	TGTGCCTGGAGCGTGGGACTAGCGGGAGTTAATGAGCAGTTCTTC
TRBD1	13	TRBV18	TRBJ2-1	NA	CASSRDRDNEQFF	TGTGCCAGCTCTCGCGACAGGGACAATGAGCAGTTCTTC
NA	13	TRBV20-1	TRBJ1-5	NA	CSASGEEDQPQHF	TGCAGTGCTAGTGGGGAAGAGGATCAGCCCCAGCATTTT
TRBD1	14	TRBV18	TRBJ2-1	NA	CASSPGTGGNEQFF	TGTGCCAGCTCACCCGGGACAGGAGGTAATGAGCAGTTCTTC
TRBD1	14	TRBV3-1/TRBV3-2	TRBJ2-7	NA	CASSPEGGSYEQYF	TGTGCCAGCAGCCCCGAAGGGGGCAGCTACGAGCAGTACTTC
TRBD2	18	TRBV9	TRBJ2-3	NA	CASSPIQPGLAGEDTQYF	TGTGCCAGCAGCCCTATTCAACCGGGACTAGCGGGAGAAGATACGCAGTATTTT
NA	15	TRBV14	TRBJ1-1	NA	CASSPLRRGNTEAFF	TGTGCCAGCAGCCCACTACGTCGGGGGAACACTGAAGCTTTCTTT
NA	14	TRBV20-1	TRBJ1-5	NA	CSASGVGSNQPQHF	TGCAGTGCTAGTGGGGTAGGGAGCAATCAGCCCCAGCATTTT
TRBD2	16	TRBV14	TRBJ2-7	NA	CASSQKAGLFTYEQYF	TGTGCCAGCAGCCAGAAAGCGGGACTCTTCACCTACGAGCAGTACTTC
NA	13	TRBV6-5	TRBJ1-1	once	CASRLDIPTEAFF	TGTGCCAGCAGACTGGACATACCCACTGAAGCTTTCTTT
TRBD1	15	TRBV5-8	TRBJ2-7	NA	CASSLAGTAIYEQYF	TGTGCCAGCAGCTTGGCCGGGACAGCTATATACGAGCAGTACTTC
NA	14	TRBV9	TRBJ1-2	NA	CASSPDGLPDGYTF	TGTGCCAGCAGCCCGGACGGACTACCGGATGGCTACACCTTC
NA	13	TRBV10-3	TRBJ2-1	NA	CAISDSHRANQFF	TGTGCCATCAGTGATTCGCATAGGGCTAATCAGTTCTTC
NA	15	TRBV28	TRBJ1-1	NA	CASSPGLAGDTEAFF	TGTGCCAGCAGCCCGGGGCTCGCGGGTGACACTGAAGCTTTCTTT
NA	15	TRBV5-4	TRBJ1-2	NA	CASSLEAGRSYGYTF	TGTGCCAGCAGCTTGGAGGCAGGTCGGTCCTATGGCTACACCTTC
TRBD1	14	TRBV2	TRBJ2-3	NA	CASSQDRSTDTQYF	TGTGCCAGCAGTCAGGACAGGAGCACAGATACGCAGTATTTT
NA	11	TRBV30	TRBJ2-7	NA	CAWSEGYEQYF	TGTGCCTGGAGTGAGGGGTACGAGCAGTACTTC
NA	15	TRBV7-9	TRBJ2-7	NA	CASSLGTLSSYEQYF	TGTGCCAGCAGCTTAGGGACCCTGAGCTCCTACGAGCAGTACTTC
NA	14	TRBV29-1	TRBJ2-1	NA	CSVTGQIKESEQFF	TGCAGCGTGACAGGCCAGATTAAGGAGAGTGAGCAGTTCTTC
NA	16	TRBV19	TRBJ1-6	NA	CASSTLGPRSDSPLHF	TGTGCCAGTAGTACTCTGGGACCGAGGTCCGATTCACCCCTCCACTTT
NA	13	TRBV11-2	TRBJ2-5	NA	CASSRDYQETQYF	TGTGCCAGCAGCCGGGACTACCAAGAGACCCAGTACTTC
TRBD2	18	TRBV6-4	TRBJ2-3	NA	CASSDSPAGASSTDTQYF	TGTGCCAGCAGTGACTCGCCAGCGGGGGCCTCTAGCACAGATACGCAGTATTTT
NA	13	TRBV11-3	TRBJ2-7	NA	CASSPRGTSEQYF	TGTGCCAGCAGCCCCCGGGGTACGTCCGAGCAGTACTTC